Each of the 18 T cell receptor beta chains below was sequenced from the same sample in a study of blood T cell repertoires in COVID-19. Method: immunoSEQ multiplex PCR; TCRdb's copy keeps in-frame clones and lacks some. The sample yields about 88,000 clones, around nine tenths seen once. Source material: peripheral blood. These receptors all come from a man in his 60s with acute or convalescent COVID-19.

This clone was detected only once. The chain is built from TRBV7-9 and TRBJ2-5; D remains unclear. With 1 base removed from V and 1 base from J, the gap between germline ends came to 16 bases. This CDR3 region has 17 residues. Germline V gene lookup returns CDR1 SEHNR and CDR2 FQNEAQ (reference sequence). The CDR3 sequence: CASSLDNRRLIQETQYF. CDR3 DNA: TGTGCCAGCAGCTTAGACAACAGACGCCTGATCCAAGAGACCCAGTACTTC.

The chain links TRBV30 to TRBJ2-5, with D hard to call. The V end lost 2 bases, the J end lost 5 bases, and 6 bases lay between the germline ends. The CDR3 has 11 amino acids. CDR1 GTSNPN and CDR2 SVGIG come from the germline V gene (reference sequence). CDR3 sequence reads: CAWSIQETQYF. CDR3 in DNA: TGTGCCTGGAGTATCCAGGAGACCCAGTACTTC. The full variable domain, with the rest looked up from reference TRBV30 and TRBJ2-5, is SQTIHQWPATLVQPVGSPLSLECTVEGTSNPNLYWYRQAAGRGLQLLFYSVGIGQISSEVPQNLSASRPQDRQFILSSKKLLLSDSGFYLCAWSIQETQYFGPGTRLLVL.

The chain recombines TRBV4-1 with TRBJ2-2; weak D call: TRBD1 (6 bases). The CDR3 spans 19 residues. Germline V CDR1 and CDR2: MGHRA, YSYEKL. The V end lost 0 bases, the J end lost 0 bases, and 17 bases lay between the germline ends. The chain's CDR3 is CASSQDMTGFSPNTGELFF. For the CDR3, the DNA is TGCGCCAGCAGCCAAGATATGACAGGATTCTCCCCGAACACCGGGGAGCTGTTTTTT.

The chain links TRBV11-3 to TRBJ2-1; perhaps TRBD2 as D (5 bases). V lost 0 bases and J 0 bases, leaving 12 bases between the germline ends. The CDR3 extends over 17 amino acids. The germline V gene encodes CDR1 SGHNT and CDR2 YENEEA. As DNA, the CDR3 is TGTGCCAGCAGCTTAGATGGGGTGGGGAGCTCCTACAATGAGCAGTTCTTC. It codes for CASSLDGVGSSYNEQFF.

The rearrangement joins TRBV19 to TRBJ2-7; D may be TRBD2 (5 bases). Germline loops: CDR1 LNHDA, CDR2 SQIVND (reference sequence). CDR3 length: 14 residues. V was pared by 1 base and J by 2 bases, with 9 bases between. In DNA, the CDR3 is TGTGCCAGTAGTATAGGGACTCTCGCCTACGAGCAGTACTTC. Its translation is CASSIGTLAYEQYF.

DNA of the CDR3: TGTGCACCCGGACAAGGCTACAATGAGCAGTTCTTC. Protein product: CAPGQGYNEQFF. The chain has TRBV12-2 and TRBJ2-1; TRBD1, the table's D call, lacks a check against the DNA. TRBV12-2 is a pseudogene. The CDR3 spans 12 residues.

This chain connects TRBV7-3 to TRBJ2-7, with 7 bases matching TRBD1. With 5 bases clipped from V and 3 bases from J, the junction kept 4 bases outside the gene matches. The CDR3 covers 13 residues. Germline V gene lookup returns CDR1 SGHTA and CDR2 FQGTGA. The DNA for the CDR3 is TGTGCCAGCAGCCGCGGACAGGACTACGAGCAGTACTTC. Its protein product is CASSRGQDYEQYF.

This chain uses TRBV4-3 with TRBJ1-2; tentative D call: TRBD1 (5 bases). The CDR3 runs to 14 residues. Germline assignment: CDR1 LGHNA and CDR2 YSLEER. Trimming took off 6 bases at V and 4 bases at J, with 15 bases between the two ends. The chain's CDR3 is CASSQIGGIYGYTF. DNA for the CDR3: TGCGCCAGCAGTCAAATCGGGGGGATCTATGGCTACACCTTC.

In regard to this clone: At one end, the junction sequence differs from germline, possibly due to a read error. The V and J genes are TRBV19 and TRBJ1-5; 8 bases fit TRBD1. The germline V gene encodes CDR1 LNHDA and CDR2 SQIVND (reference sequence). This CDR3 region has 19 residues. The CDR3 DNA reads as TGTGCCAGTAGCATAGACAGGGGCATCGATCAAGATAGCAATCAGCCCCAGCATTTT. Amino acids: CASSIDRGIDQDSNQPQHF. The complete variable domain, with remaining parts taken from reference TRBV19 and TRBJ1-5, reads DGGITQSPKYLFRKEGQNVTLSCEQNLNHDAMYWYRQDPGQGLRLIYYSQIVNDFQKGDIAEGYSVSREKKESFPLTVTSAQKNPTAFYLCASSIDRGIDQDSNQPQHFGDGTRLSIL.

The chain combines TRBV28 with TRBJ2-2; TRBD1 might be the D (5 bases). V was trimmed by 11 bases and J by 7 bases, leaving 8 bases between them. The CDR3 has 10 residues. Germline CDR1 MDHEN, CDR2 SYDVKM. CDR3 sequence reads: CASGHGELFF. CDR3 DNA sequence: TGTGCCTCAGGGCACGGGGAGCTGTTTTTT.

V and J are TRBV14 and TRBJ2-7; the match to TRBD2 covers 14 bases. Germline assignment: CDR1 SGHDN and CDR2 FVKESK. Trimming cost V 5 bases and J 9 bases; bases outside gene matches: 9. The CDR3 consists of 15 residues. CDR3 sequence reads: CASSKGLAGAIWQYF. The CDR3 DNA is TGTGCCAGCAGCAAGGGACTAGCGGGAGCTATATGGCAGTACTTC.

The V call is TRBV10-3, the J call TRBJ1-3, with D hard to call. The germline CDR1 and CDR2 sequences are ENHRY and SYGVKD. This CDR3 has 16 amino acids. Trimming removed 5 bases from V and 2 bases from J, with 16 bases in between. For the CDR3, the DNA is TGTGCCATCAGTCCAGCGGGGAGGGAAACTGGAAACACCATATATTTT. Protein sequence: CAISPAGRETGNTIYF.

The chain couples TRBV6-5 to TRBJ2-2; TRBD2 is a possible D gene (6 bases). The ends were cut back, 6 bases at V and 7 bases at J, with 12 bases in the middle. Germline CDR1 reads MNHEY; CDR2 reads SVGAGI. This CDR3 is built from 13 residues. DNA for the CDR3: TGTGCCAGCAGCCCGGGGACTGTCGGGGAGCTGTTTTTT. Translated: CASSPGTVGELFF.

The V call is TRBV9, the J call TRBJ2-7; perhaps TRBD2 as D (7 bases). The CDR3 consists of 16 residues. CDR1 is SGDLS, CDR2 YYNGEE, per germline. Trimming left V 6 bases short and J 3 bases short, with 22 bases between. CDR3 sequence reads: CASTPGAAGLLYEQYF. In DNA form, the CDR3 reads TGTGCCAGCACACCAGGGGCAGCGGGACTCCTCTACGAGCAGTACTTC.

The chain combines TRBV30 with TRBJ2-5; 14 positions agree with TRBD2. Germline V gene data show CDR1 as GTSNPN and CDR2 as SVGIG (reference sequence). V was clipped by 2 bases and J by 5 bases; unmatched bases: 4. This CDR3 comprises 15 residues. Written as DNA, the CDR3 is TGTGCCTGGAGTTTGAGACTAGCGGGAGGGGAGACCCAGTACTTC. Translation: CAWSLRLAGGETQYF. Variable domain in full (rest from reference TRBV30 and TRBJ2-5): SQTIHQWPATLVQPVGSPLSLECTVEGTSNPNLYWYRQAAGRGLQLLFYSVGIGQISSEVPQNLSASRPQDRQFILSSKKLLLSDSGFYLCAWSLRLAGGETQYFGPGTRLLVL.

The rearrangement uses TRBV6-5 and TRBJ2-5, with 7 bases identical to TRBD1. Trimming removed 6 bases from V and 4 bases from J; junction bases left unmatched: 8. Germline V gene data show CDR1 as MNHEY and CDR2 as SVGAGI. The CDR3 totals 14 residues. DNA of the CDR3: TGTGCCAGCAGGCCGACAGGGATCTTAGAGACCCAGTACTTC. Residues: CASRPTGILETQYF.

The chain combines TRBV7-9 with TRBJ2-1; TRBD2 might be the D (6 bases). Germline V lookup: CDR1 SEHNR, CDR2 FQNEAQ (reference sequence). Trimming cost V 4 bases and J 5 bases, with 24 bases left between them. The CDR3 has 18 amino acids. DNA of the CDR3: TGTGCCAGCAGCTCGGGGGTAGGGGCGTCCTTCCCTCACAATGAGCAGTTCTTC. This gives the protein CASSSGVGASFPHNEQFF. The full variable domain, its missing parts supplied by reference TRBV7-9 and TRBJ2-1, is DTGVSQNPRHKITKRGQNVTFRCDPISEHNRLYWYRQTLGQGPEFLTYFQNEAQLEKSRLLSDRFSAERPKGSFSTLEIQRTEQGDSAMYLCASSSGVGASFPHNEQFFGPGTRLTVL.

This clone was seen a single time. This chain joins TRBV6-5 and TRBJ1-1, with D possibly TRBD1 on 5 matching bases. Germline V gene lookup returns CDR1 MNHEY and CDR2 SVGAGI. Between the trimmed V and J ends, which lost 6 bases and 6 bases, there was a span of 14 bases. The length of the CDR3 is 13 residues. CDR3 in amino acids: CASSPDQGAEAFF. As DNA, the CDR3 is TGTGCCAGCAGCCCCGACCAGGGTGCTGAAGCTTTCTTT.